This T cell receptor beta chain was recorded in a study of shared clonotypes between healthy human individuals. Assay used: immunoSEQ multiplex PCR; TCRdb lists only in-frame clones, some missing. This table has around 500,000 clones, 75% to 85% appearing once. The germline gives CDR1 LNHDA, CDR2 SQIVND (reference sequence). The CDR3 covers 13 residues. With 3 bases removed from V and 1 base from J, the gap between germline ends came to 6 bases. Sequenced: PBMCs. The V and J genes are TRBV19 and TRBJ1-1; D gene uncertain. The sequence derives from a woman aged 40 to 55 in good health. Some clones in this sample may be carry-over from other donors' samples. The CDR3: CASSIQRNTEAFF. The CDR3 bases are TGTGCCAGTAGTATCCAGAGGAACACTGAAGCTTTCTTT.